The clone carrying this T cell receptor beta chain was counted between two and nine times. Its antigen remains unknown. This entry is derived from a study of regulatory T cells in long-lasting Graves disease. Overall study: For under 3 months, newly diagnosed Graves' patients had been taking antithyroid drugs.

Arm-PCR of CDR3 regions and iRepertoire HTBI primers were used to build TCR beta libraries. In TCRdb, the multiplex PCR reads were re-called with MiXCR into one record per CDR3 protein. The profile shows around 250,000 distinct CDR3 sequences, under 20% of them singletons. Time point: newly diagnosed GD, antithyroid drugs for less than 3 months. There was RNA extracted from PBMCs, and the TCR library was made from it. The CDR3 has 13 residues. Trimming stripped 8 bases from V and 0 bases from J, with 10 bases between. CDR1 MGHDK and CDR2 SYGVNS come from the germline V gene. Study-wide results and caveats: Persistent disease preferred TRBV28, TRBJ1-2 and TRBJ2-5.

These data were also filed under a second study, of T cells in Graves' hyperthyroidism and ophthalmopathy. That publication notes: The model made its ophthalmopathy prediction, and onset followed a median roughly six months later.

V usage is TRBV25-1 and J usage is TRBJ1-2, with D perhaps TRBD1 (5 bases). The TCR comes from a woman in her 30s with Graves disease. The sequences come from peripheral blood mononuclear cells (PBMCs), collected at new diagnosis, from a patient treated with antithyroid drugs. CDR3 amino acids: CASAGGANYGYTF. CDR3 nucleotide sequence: TGTGCCAGCGCGGGGGGGGCTAACTATGGCTACACCTTC.